The present TCR beta chain was sequenced within a study of identical twins. Germline loops: CDR1 SGHDN, CDR2 FVKESK. The CDR3 runs to 17 residues. V lost 0 bases and J lost 1; bases outside the gene matches: 7. Template switching added a universal primer site; cDNA carried unique molecular identifiers. One entry per CDR3 protein, called by TCRdb with MiXCR from the 5' RACE reads. The table records about 570,000 distinct CDR3 sequences, approximately 9.6% of them present only once. As for this clonotype: Its specificity is unknown.

Findings of the study overall: For cord blood, abundant beta clonotypes had fewer insertions, unlike memory repertoires, which showed none.

These data were also reused for a study on yellow fever vaccine responses in identical twins.

The receptor comes from a young woman in good health. Sequencing was done on a sample of PBMCs. V gene TRBV14 combines with J gene TRBJ2-3, with 7 bases matching TRBD2. The CDR3 DNA reads as TGTGCCAGCAGCCAAGATCGCGGGGGTCTTCGCACAGATACGCAGTATTTT. It translates to CASSQDRGGLRTDTQYF.